These 27 T cell receptor beta chains came from one sample sequenced in a study of shared clonotypes between healthy human individuals. Produced via immunoSEQ multiplex PCR; TCRdb's table is partial and in-frame only. Among 1.6 million or so clones, roughly 95% were seen once, and the ten largest hold 1.2%. The specimen was naive CD4+ T cells sorted from blood. Subset here: CD45RA+ positively selected. The source of these receptors is a man aged 25 to 40 in good health.

The CDR3 loop reads CASSIAGGPETQYF. The CDR3 DNA sequence: TGTGCCAGCAGTATAGCGGGAGGGCCCGAGACCCAGTACTTC. The chain has TRBV28 and TRBJ2-5, with 11 nucleotides matching TRBD2. The CDR3 loop spans 14 amino acids. J gave up 5 bases and V 5 bases, and 4 bases lay outside the gene matches. The germline gives CDR1 MDHEN, CDR2 SYDVKM.

The gene calls are TRBV5-5 and TRBJ1-2, with D maybe TRBD1 (6 bases). The CDR3 runs to 15 residues. Germline CDR1 SGHKS, CDR2 YYEKEE (reference sequence). Trimming cost V 1 base and J 7 bases, with 17 bases left between them. CDR3 amino acids: CASSLSVDRTSGYTF. The CDR3 nucleotides read TGTGCCAGCAGCTTGTCGGTCGACAGGACTAGTGGCTACACCTTC.

This CDR3 reads CAIRQVTSGRGDEQFF. The CDR3 DNA follows: TGTGCCATCAGGCAAGTCACTAGCGGGCGCGGGGATGAGCAGTTCTTC. The genes are TRBV10-3 and TRBJ2-1; 9 bases fit TRBD2. The V and J ends lost 6 bases and 8 bases, in that order; junction bases with no gene match: 14. Germline V gene lookup returns CDR1 ENHRY and CDR2 SYGVKD. The CDR3 is made up of 16 amino acids.

The rearrangement joins TRBV5-1 to TRBJ2-1; the match to TRBD2 covers 10 bases. CDR1 and CDR2 (germline): SGHRS, YFSETQ. The CDR3 has 15 residues. After removal of 1 base from V and 9 bases from J, the junction contained 7 bases not matched to a gene. CDR3 loop: CASSLSLAGVVEQFF. Here the CDR3 DNA reads TGCGCCAGCAGCTTGTCCCTAGCGGGAGTAGTTGAGCAGTTCTTC.

The chain joins TRBV28 to TRBJ2-1, with D perhaps TRBD1 (6 bases). Germline V gene data show CDR1 as MDHEN and CDR2 as SYDVKM. V was shortened by 4 bases and J by 5 bases, with 15 bases between the two germline ends. The CDR3 runs 15 residues. CDR3 coding DNA: TGTGCCAGCAGTTCGACAGGAGCTCCTAACAATGAGCAGTTCTTC. It codes for CASSSTGAPNNEQFF.

This clone appeared a single time. V usage is TRBV4-1 and J usage is TRBJ2-3, with 12 positions matching TRBD1. The CDR3 has 17 residues. CDR1 is MGHRA and CDR2 is YSYEKL in the germline V gene. V lost 5 bases and J lost 1; bases outside the gene matches: 7. The CDR3 here is CASSYSGTGGGTDTQYF. CDR3 in DNA: TGCGCCAGCAGCTATTCCGGGACAGGGGGCGGCACAGATACGCAGTATTTT.

The chain couples TRBV18 to TRBJ2-5, with 11 bases matching TRBD1. CDR1 and CDR2 (germline): KGHSH, LQKENI. The CDR3 totals 17 residues. Trimming took 1 base from V and 4 from J; bases not matched to a gene: 8. This CDR3 reads CASSPLSWTGGGETQYF. As DNA, the CDR3 is TGTGCCAGCTCACCACTTTCTTGGACAGGGGGCGGAGAGACCCAGTACTTC. The full variable domain, rest sourced from reference TRBV18 and TRBJ2-5, is NAGVMQNPRHLVRRRGQEARLRCSPMKGHSHVYWYRQLPEEGLKFMVYLQKENIIDESGMPKERFSAEFPKEGPSILRIQQVVRGDSAAYFCASSPLSWTGGGETQYFGPGTRLLVL.

The chain employs TRBV2 and TRBJ1-5; 7 bases are shared with TRBD1. V was clipped by 5 bases and J by 1 base; unmatched bases: 8. CDR1 is SNHLY and CDR2 is FYNNEI in the germline V gene. This CDR3 has 16 amino acids. The CDR3 sequence is CASSNDRERSNQPQHF. CDR3 sequence (DNA): TGTGCCAGCAGTAACGACAGGGAGAGGAGCAATCAGCCCCAGCATTTT.

The rearrangement joins TRBV28 to TRBJ2-5; 7 positions agree with TRBD1. V was clipped by 6 bases and J by 1 base; unmatched bases: 8. CDR3 length equals 15 residues. The germline V gene has CDR1 MDHEN and CDR2 SYDVKM. CDR3 bases: TGTGCCAGCAGGTCCTCGGGACAGACCCAAGAGACCCAGTACTTC. It yields the protein CASRSSGQTQETQYF. Combining the CDR3 with reference TRBV28 and TRBJ2-5 gives the whole variable domain DVKVTQSSRYLVKRTGEKVFLECVQDMDHENMFWYRQDPGLGLRLIYFSYDVKMKEKGDIPEGYSVSREKKERFSLILESASTNQTSMYLCASRSSGQTQETQYFGPGTRLLVL.

V is TRBV10-3 and J is TRBJ2-7; maybe TRBD2 (7 bases). Germline V gene data show CDR1 as ENHRY and CDR2 as SYGVKD. CDR3 length equals 20 residues. Between the trimmed V and J ends, which lost 7 bases and 5 bases, there was a span of 36 bases. This chain's CDR3 is CAIIRGGPDTSARFKNEQYF. CDR3 sequence (DNA): TGTGCCATCATCAGGGGAGGCCCCGATACTAGCGCCAGGTTTAAGAACGAGCAGTACTTC.

This chain connects TRBV28 to TRBJ2-7; D remains unclear. The length of the CDR3 is 13 residues. Trimming took 7 bases from V and 0 from J, leaving 10 bases between them. Germline assignment: CDR1 MDHEN and CDR2 SYDVKM. CDR3 DNA sequence: TGTGCCAGCAATCGCTACCGCTCCTACGAGCAGTACTTC. Amino acid sequence: CASNRYRSYEQYF.

Notes on this clone: This sample includes further DNA sequences coding for the same CDR3. The chain combines TRBV18 with TRBJ2-5, with no clear D. The CDR3 is 14 amino acids. The V end lost 3 bases, the J end lost 1 base, and 9 bases lay between the germline ends. The germline gives CDR1 KGHSH, CDR2 LQKENI. The CDR3 nucleotides read TGTGCCAGCTCACCTCGTGACATCCAAGAGACCCAGTACTTC. It specifies CASSPRDIQETQYF. Variable domain in full (rest from reference TRBV18 and TRBJ2-5): NAGVMQNPRHLVRRRGQEARLRCSPMKGHSHVYWYRQLPEEGLKFMVYLQKENIIDESGMPKERFSAEFPKEGPSILRIQQVVRGDSAAYFCASSPRDIQETQYFGPGTRLLVL.

This chain connects TRBV7-8 to TRBJ1-2; no definite D call. This CDR3 has 14 residues. Per the germline V gene, CDR1 is SGHVS and CDR2 is FQNEAQ. V was clipped by 5 bases and J by 7 bases, with 17 bases between them. The CDR3, as DNA: TGTGCCAGCAGCCTCGGACCGAAACCCGCTGGCTACACCTTC. This codes for CASSLGPKPAGYTF.

The chain employs TRBV28 and TRBJ2-5; 8 bases map to TRBD2. The V gene end was trimmed by 7 bases and the J gene end by 5 bases; junction bases not matched to a gene: 3. Germline values: CDR1 MDHEN, CDR2 SYDVKM. This CDR3 is 12 amino acids long. CDR3 coding DNA: TGTGCCAGCACCACGGGGGGGGAGACCCAGTACTTC. It yields the protein CASTTGGETQYF. Full variable domain (missing parts from reference TRBV28 and TRBJ2-5): DVKVTQSSRYLVKRTGEKVFLECVQDMDHENMFWYRQDPGLGLRLIYFSYDVKMKEKGDIPEGYSVSREKKERFSLILESASTNQTSMYLCASTTGGETQYFGPGTRLLVL.

The chain carries TRBV5-1 and TRBJ2-2; 15 bases align to TRBD2. Germline V lookup: CDR1 SGHRS, CDR2 YFSETQ. V was clipped by 4 bases and J by 5 bases; unmatched bases: 6. The CDR3 sequence is 17 residues long. The CDR3 bases are TGCGCCAGCAGCCTGCCGGGACTAGCGGGAGGAACCGGGGAGCTGTTTTTT. Residues: CASSLPGLAGGTGELFF.

CDR3 sequence reads: CATISGAINQPQHF. The CDR3 DNA reads as TGTGCCACGATATCCGGGGCAATTAATCAGCCCCAGCATTTT. This sequence joins TRBV28 and TRBJ1-5; TRBD1 might be the D (5 bases). The CDR3 is made up of 14 amino acids. Germline loops: CDR1 MDHEN, CDR2 SYDVKM. The V gene lost 10 bases and the J gene lost 4 bases, with 17 bases spanning the gap.

The chain employs TRBV5-5 and TRBJ1-5; D possibly corresponds to TRBD1 (5 bases). CDR1 and CDR2 (germline): SGHKS, YYEKEE (reference sequence). The CDR3 length is 14 residues. Trimming took off 4 bases at V and 1 base at J, with 9 bases between the two ends. The CDR3: CASSTGRSNQPQHF. CDR3 in DNA: TGTGCCAGCAGCACGGGACGGAGCAATCAGCCCCAGCATTTT.

This sequence joins TRBV5-1 and TRBJ2-1; D is perhaps TRBD1 (6 bases). The V end was cut by 2 bases, the J end by 7 bases, with 13 bases between. The CDR3 covers 14 residues. Looked up from germline, CDR1 is SGHRS and CDR2 is YFSETQ. The CDR3 nucleotides read TGCGCCAGCAGCTTCAGGGGCTTGTGGAATGAGCAGTTCTTC. Translated: CASSFRGLWNEQFF.

The rearrangement links TRBV18 to TRBJ1-1; 9 positions match TRBD1. CDR1 is KGHSH, CDR2 LQKENI, per germline. The CDR3 runs 15 residues. Unmatched junction bases numbered 5, after V lost 2 bases and J lost 4 bases. CDR3 DNA: TGTGCCAGCTCACCAAGCCGACAGGGGGGCACTGAAGCTTTCTTT. Translation: CASSPSRQGGTEAFF.

CDR3 amino acids: CASSPSRQANTEAFF. The CDR3 DNA is TGTGCCAGCTCACCAAGTAGGCAGGCGAACACTGAAGCTTTCTTT. The chain uses TRBV18 and TRBJ1-1, with D unresolved. V was pared by 2 bases and J by 1 base, with 11 bases between. This CDR3 comprises 15 residues. Germline V gene lookup returns CDR1 KGHSH and CDR2 LQKENI.

This chain connects TRBV28 to TRBJ1-4, with TRBD1 matching over 7 bases. Germline CDR1 and CDR2: MDHEN and SYDVKM. The CDR3 runs 15 residues. J was trimmed by 2 bases and V by 5 bases; bases with no gene match: 5. CDR3 DNA sequence: TGTGCCAGCAGTACACAGGGGTCCACTAATGAAAAACTGTTTTTT. Translated, it gives CASSTQGSTNEKLFF.

V is TRBV19 and J is TRBJ1-5; perhaps TRBD1 as D (6 bases). Germline V gene sequence: CDR1 LNHDA, CDR2 SQIVND (reference sequence). Trimming took off 2 bases at V and 5 bases at J, with 13 bases between the two ends. The CDR3 contains 15 residues. CDR3 in amino acids: CASSIIRAGDQPQHF. The CDR3 DNA reads as TGTGCCAGTAGTATAATTAGGGCAGGGGATCAGCCCCAGCATTTT.

The chain recombines TRBV28 with TRBJ1-5; a possible D gene is TRBD1 (6 bases). CDR3 length: 14 residues. CDR1 is MDHEN, CDR2 SYDVKM, per germline. Trimming removed 7 bases at V and 5 bases at J, with 15 bases between. DNA of the CDR3: TGTGCCAGCACAGGGGCCCCGGCATATCAGCCCCAGCATTTT. This encodes CASTGAPAYQPQHF.

The chain uses TRBV9 and TRBJ2-7; tentatively, D is TRBD2 (6 bases). This CDR3 is 15 amino acids long. CDR1 is SGDLS and CDR2 is YYNGEE in the germline V gene. With 0 bases removed from V and 3 bases from J, the gap between germline ends came to 13 bases. The CDR3 DNA reads as TGTGCCAGCAGCGTAGACCCGGGAGTAGTCTACGAGCAGTACTTC. Amino acid sequence: CASSVDPGVVYEQYF.

This rearrangement joins TRBV19 to TRBJ1-5; TRBD1 agrees at 9 bases. The CDR3 has 15 amino acids. Germline-derived CDR1 and CDR2 are LNHDA and SQIVND (reference sequence). The CDR3 is CAATSTGGRNQPQHF. The CDR3 DNA is TGTGCGGCAACGTCGACAGGGGGTCGCAATCAGCCCCAGCATTTT.

The rearrangement links TRBV7-3 to TRBJ2-7; 7 bases line up with TRBD1. V gave up 5 bases and J gave up 0 bases; unmatched junction bases: 4. Germline V lookup: CDR1 SGHTA, CDR2 FQGTGA. The CDR3 is 14 residues long. CDR3 nucleotide sequence: TGTGCCAGCAGCATTCGGGACAGCTCCTACGAGCAGTACTTC. Protein: CASSIRDSSYEQYF.

The genes are TRBV6-1 and TRBJ2-1; 10 bases are shared with TRBD2. The CDR3 has 14 amino acids. From germline, CDR1 is MNHNS and CDR2 SASEGT. V was clipped by 5 bases and J by 6 bases; unmatched bases: 4. CDR3: CASSHSGRANEQFF. The CDR3 DNA reads TGTGCCAGCAGTCACAGCGGGAGGGCCAATGAGCAGTTCTTC.